This entry lists 32 T cell receptor beta chains sequenced from one sample in a study of blood T cell repertoires in COVID-19. Sequencing was performed with immunoSEQ multiplex PCR; in TCRdb, only in-frame clones are kept and a portion is missing. The profile shows more than 200,000 clones, around 84% of them singletons. The sequenced sample was peripheral blood. These receptor sequences come from a man aged 45-65 years with acute or convalescent COVID-19.

V usage is TRBV5-1 and J usage is TRBJ2-2; TRBD1 matches 9 bases. The CDR3 is 15 amino acids. Per germline, CDR1 SGHRS and CDR2 YFSETQ. V gave up 4 bases and J gave up 7 bases; unmatched junction bases: 8. CDR3 in DNA: TGCGCCAGCAGCCTGTTACAGGGGGCTGGCGGGGAGCTGTTTTTT. Translation gives CASSLLQGAGGELFF.

The CDR3 reads CASSSRTANTEAFF. The CDR3 nucleotides read TGTGCCAGCAGCTCCAGGACAGCGAACACTGAAGCTTTCTTT. The rearrangement joins TRBV5-4 to TRBJ1-1, with a tentative D call TRBD1 (6 bases). CDR3 size: 14 residues. Germline V gene lookup returns CDR1 SGHNT and CDR2 YYREEE (reference sequence). V was shortened by 3 bases and J by 1 base, with 10 bases between the two germline ends.

This clone was observed once. The gene calls are TRBV30 and TRBJ1-4; D gene unclear. Germline lookup yields CDR1 GTSNPN and CDR2 SVGIG (reference sequence). The ends were cut back, 5 bases at V and 3 bases at J, with 19 bases in the middle. The CDR3 extends over 16 amino acids. The CDR3 coding sequence is TGTGCCTGGGCCGGACCGGAGGCAGGATCTAATGAAAAACTGTTTTTT. It is translated as CAWAGPEAGSNEKLFF.

The genes are TRBV5-8 and TRBJ2-1; unclear D gene. V lost 0 bases to trimming and J lost 6 bases, with 10 bases between them. Germline-derived CDR1 and CDR2 are SGHTS and YDEGEE. This CDR3 is 14 amino acids long. The DNA for the CDR3 is TGTGCCAGCAGCTTGGGACTGGCTTTCAATGAGCAGTTCTTC. Translating gives CASSLGLAFNEQFF.

The V gene is TRBV3-1 (or the pseudogene TRBV3-2), the J gene TRBJ1-3, with 7 bases lining up with TRBD1. Germline loops: CDR1 LGHDT, CDR2 YNNKEL (reference sequence). V dropped 0 bases and J dropped 1; count of bases not matched to a gene: 6. The CDR3 consists of 17 residues. CDR3 in amino acids: CASSQDLRTGSGNTIYF. The CDR3 DNA follows: TGTGCCAGCAGCCAAGATCTCCGGACAGGATCTGGAAACACCATATATTTT.

V and J are TRBV2 and TRBJ1-6; 10 bases match TRBD1. Germline V CDR1 and CDR2: SNHLY, FYNNEI. CDR3 size: 15 residues. The V and J ends lost 6 bases and 7 bases, in that order; junction bases with no gene match: 6. The CDR3: CASRDMTGGNSPLHF. The DNA of the CDR3 is TGTGCCAGCAGGGATATGACAGGGGGCAATTCACCCCTCCACTTT. The whole variable domain, filled in from reference TRBV2 and TRBJ1-6, reads EPEVTQTPSHQVTQMGQEVILRCVPISNHLYFYWYRQILGQKVEFLVSFYNNEISEKSEIFDDQFSVERPDGSNFTLKIRSTKLEDSAMYFCASRDMTGGNSPLHFGNGTRLTVT.

The chain uses TRBV19 and TRBJ1-5; tentatively, D is TRBD1 (6 bases). Trimming cost V 4 bases and J 4 bases, with 17 bases left between them. Germline assignment: CDR1 LNHDA and CDR2 SQIVND (reference sequence). CDR3 length: 16 residues. CDR3 protein: CASSTKTGSANQPQHF. The CDR3 coding sequence is TGTGCCAGTAGTACCAAGACAGGATCAGCTAATCAGCCCCAGCATTTT.

The V call is TRBV5-1, the J call TRBJ2-1; 8 bases fit TRBD2. Germline values: CDR1 SGHRS, CDR2 YFSETQ. The CDR3 consists of 16 residues. The V segment lost 5 bases and the J segment 2 bases; nucleotides outside the gene matches: 9. CDR3 residues: CASRAQGGGTYNEQFF. The DNA of the CDR3 is TGCGCCAGCAGGGCTCAGGGCGGGGGGACCTACAATGAGCAGTTCTTC. Combining the CDR3 with reference TRBV5-1 and TRBJ2-1 gives the whole variable domain KAGVTQTPRYLIKTRGQQVTLSCSPISGHRSVSWYQQTPGQGLQFLFEYFSETQRNKGNFPGRFSGRQFSNSRSEMNVSTLELGDSALYLCASRAQGGGTYNEQFFGPGTRLTVL.

Only one count was recorded for this clone. The CDR3, as DNA: TGCGCCAGCAGTGAGTCTAGCGGGGGGTTGCAAGAGACCCAGTACTTC. It specifies CASSESSGGLQETQYF. The rearrangement joins TRBV10-1 to TRBJ2-5; 10 bases fit TRBD2. Germline loops: CDR1 WNHNN, CDR2 SYGVQD (reference sequence). The V and J ends lost 0 bases and 2 bases, in that order; junction bases with no gene match: 3. This CDR3 spans 16 amino acids.

The genes are TRBV4-1 and TRBJ1-5; the match to TRBD1 covers 9 bases. V was clipped by 4 bases and J by 1 base; unmatched bases: 8. CDR1 and CDR2 (germline): MGHRA, YSYEKL. This CDR3 region has 17 residues. The CDR3 DNA is TGCGCCAGCAGCCCAGGGACAGGGTCGGGGAGCAATCAGCCCCAGCATTTT. Its translation is CASSPGTGSGSNQPQHF.

Comments on this clone: This sample also contains other DNA sequences that code for the same CDR3. The rearrangement links TRBV12-3 or TRBV12-4 to TRBJ1-3; D may be TRBD1 (6 bases). Trimming pared 5 bases from V and 7 bases from J, leaving 9 bases between. The CDR3 covers 12 residues. The CDR3 loop is CASSLQGNTIYF. The CDR3 DNA reads as TGTGCCAGCAGTCTCCAGGGGAACACCATATATTTT.

This clone came up a few times. The V and J genes are TRBV4-1 and TRBJ1-2; perhaps TRBD1 as D (5 bases). The CDR3 runs 15 residues. Germline CDR1 reads MGHRA; CDR2 reads YSYEKL. The germline V and J ends were trimmed by 0 bases and 5 bases, with 13 bases remaining between them. The CDR3 sequence is CASSQDRGVFYGYTF. The CDR3 DNA is TGCGCCAGCAGCCAAGATCGGGGGGTGTTTTATGGCTACACCTTC.

The chain recombines TRBV7-9 with TRBJ1-2, with D possibly being TRBD1 (5 bases). The germline V and J ends were trimmed by 5 bases and 4 bases, with 14 bases remaining between them. The CDR3 runs 14 residues. Germline V gene sequence: CDR1 SEHNR, CDR2 FQNEAQ (reference sequence). In nucleotides, the CDR3 is TGTGCCAGCAGCCCCGGGGGGGGGTTCTATGGCTACACCTTC. Encoded protein: CASSPGGGFYGYTF.

The V gene is TRBV6-6, the J gene TRBJ1-1, with TRBD1 matching over 12 bases. This CDR3 region has 14 residues. Germline V gene data show CDR1 as MNHNY and CDR2 as SVGAGI (reference sequence). Germline trimming cut 7 bases from V and 8 bases from J; bases unmatched to any gene: 8. In DNA, the CDR3 is TGTGCCAGCAAGATTCTTGGGACAGGGGGCGAAGCTTTCTTT. It yields the protein CASKILGTGGEAFF.

In DNA form, the CDR3 reads TGTGCCAGCTCACCGGACAGGGTAAGAAACAATGAGCAGTTCTTC. Translated, it gives CASSPDRVRNNEQFF. The genes are TRBV18 and TRBJ2-1; 8 bases are a match to TRBD1. The germline V gene encodes CDR1 KGHSH and CDR2 LQKENI. With 3 bases clipped from V and 5 bases from J, the junction kept 6 bases outside the gene matches. This CDR3 spans 15 amino acids.

The rearrangement uses TRBV19 and TRBJ1-1; weak D call: TRBD1 (6 bases). Germline CDR1 LNHDA, CDR2 SQIVND (reference sequence). CDR3 length equals 12 residues. The CDR3 DNA follows: TGTGCTTCGGGACAACGGAGGACTGAAGCTTTCTTT. Encoded protein: CASGQRRTEAFF. The whole variable domain, remainder taken from reference TRBV19 and TRBJ1-1, is DGGITQSPKYLFRKEGQNVTLSCEQNLNHDAMYWYRQDPGQGLRLIYYSQIVNDFQKGDIAEGYSVSREKKESFPLTVTSAQKNPTAFYLCASGQRRTEAFFGQGTRLTVV.

The chain links TRBV5-4 to TRBJ2-1; TRBD1 aligns across 9 bases. V was clipped by 0 bases and J by 9 bases; unmatched bases: 7. There are 15 residues in the CDR3. CDR1 is SGHNT and CDR2 is YYREEE in the germline V gene (reference sequence). The CDR3 DNA reads TGTGCCAGCAGCTTGGCCACACAGGGGGCAGGTGAGCAGTTCTTC. Its translation is CASSLATQGAGEQFF.

The chain uses TRBV18 and TRBJ1-6, with 7 positions matching TRBD1. Trimming took 3 bases from V and 8 from J; bases not matched to a gene: 7. Germline V CDR1 and CDR2: KGHSH, LQKENI. The length of the CDR3 is 15 residues. The DNA of the CDR3 is TGTGCCAGCTCACCCATTGACAGGGTGCATTCACCCCTCCACTTT. Translating it yields CASSPIDRVHSPLHF.

The chain carries TRBV6-2 or TRBV6-3 and TRBJ1-5; no clear D. This CDR3 is built from 16 residues. In germline, CDR1 is MNHEY, CDR2 SVGEGT. V dropped 4 bases and J dropped 0 bases, with 13 bases sitting between them. The CDR3 DNA reads TGTGCCAGCAGTTTCCATGGCAGGCGTAGCAATCAGCCCCAGCATTTT. As protein: CASSFHGRRSNQPQHF.

The chain joins TRBV6-1 to TRBJ1-5; D is uncertain. CDR3 size: 16 residues. Trimming removed 1 base at V and 2 bases at J, with 12 bases between. CDR1 and CDR2 from the germline V gene are MNHNS and SASEGT. The DNA of the CDR3 is TGTGCCAGCAGTGAAGTAGCGGGTTCGGGCAATCAGCCCCAGCATTTT. Its translation: CASSEVAGSGNQPQHF.

This rearrangement joins TRBV6-5 to TRBJ1-5, with 7 bases identical to TRBD1. The trim removed 6 bases at V and 5 bases at J, leaving 10 bases unmatched. The germline V gene has CDR1 MNHEY and CDR2 SVGAGI. The CDR3 is 15 amino acids. The CDR3 reads CASSSRTGGDQPQHF. In DNA, the CDR3 is TGTGCCAGCAGCTCGAGGACAGGAGGGGATCAGCCCCAGCATTTT.

The J gene is TRBJ1-1, the V gene TRBV5-5, with D perhaps matching TRBD1 (5 bases). The CDR3 extends over 14 amino acids. V gave up 5 bases and J gave up 1 base, with 12 bases separating them. Looked up from germline, CDR1 is SGHKS and CDR2 is YYEKEE (reference sequence). CDR3 region: CASSTIGQNTEAFF. In nucleotides, the CDR3 is TGTGCCAGCAGTACTATAGGACAGAACACTGAAGCTTTCTTT.

This rearrangement joins TRBV5-1 to TRBJ1-2; 10 nucleotides agree with TRBD1. Germline trimming cut 3 bases from V and 6 bases from J; bases unmatched to any gene: 5. From germline, CDR1 is SGHRS and CDR2 YFSETQ. This CDR3 comprises 14 residues. CDR3 residues: CASSWTGGGDGYTF. For the CDR3, the DNA is TGCGCCAGCAGCTGGACAGGGGGAGGCGATGGCTACACCTTC. Supplemented by reference TRBV5-1 and TRBJ1-2, the full variable domain reads KAGVTQTPRYLIKTRGQQVTLSCSPISGHRSVSWYQQTPGQGLQFLFEYFSETQRNKGNFPGRFSGRQFSNSRSEMNVSTLELGDSALYLCASSWTGGGDGYTFGSGTRLTVV.

The rearrangement joins TRBV28 to TRBJ1-2; D gene ambiguous. V lost 6 bases to trimming and J lost 9 bases, with 20 bases between them. The CDR3 length is 14 residues. Germline values: CDR1 MDHEN, CDR2 SYDVKM. CDR3 protein: CASSFGRRIGSYTF. Here the CDR3 DNA reads TGTGCCAGCAGCTTTGGTCGCAGGATTGGTAGCTACACCTTC.

The chain carries TRBV19 and TRBJ2-2, with D perhaps matching TRBD1 (6 bases). Germline loops: CDR1 LNHDA, CDR2 SQIVND (reference sequence). The CDR3 runs 17 residues. The V and J ends lost 1 base and 4 bases respectively, with 16 bases between them. CDR3 sequence: CASSIALQGTATGELFF. As DNA, the CDR3 is TGTGCCAGTAGTATAGCCCTACAGGGCACGGCCACCGGGGAGCTGTTTTTT.

V and J are TRBV5-6 and TRBJ2-4, with unresolved D. With 4 bases removed from V and 7 bases from J, the gap between germline ends came to 12 bases. Germline V gene lookup returns CDR1 SGHDT and CDR2 YYEEEE. CDR3 length equals 13 residues. CDR3 in DNA: TGTGCCAGCAGCCTACTGACCGGGAACATTCAGTACTTC. It translates to CASSLLTGNIQYF.

The chain joins TRBV3-1 (or the pseudogene TRBV3-2) to TRBJ2-7; 7 bases match TRBD1. CDR3 length equals 15 residues. J gave up 6 bases and V 6 bases, and 14 bases lay outside the gene matches. Looked up from germline, CDR1 is LGHDT and CDR2 is YNNKEL (reference sequence). The CDR3 reads CASSPIPRGRSEQYF. CDR3 DNA: TGTGCCAGCAGTCCAATTCCAAGGGGGCGAAGCGAGCAGTACTTC.

The gene calls are TRBV19 and TRBJ1-5, with D tentatively TRBD1 (5 bases). Germline values: CDR1 LNHDA, CDR2 SQIVND (reference sequence). Trimming took off 3 bases at V and 1 base at J, with 10 bases between the two ends. The CDR3 covers 15 residues. In DNA form, the CDR3 reads TGTGCCAGTAGTATGAGGCAGGGAAGCAATCAGCCCCAGCATTTT. Its protein is CASSMRQGSNQPQHF.

A single count supports this clone. The chain links TRBV12-5 to TRBJ1-5, with unresolved D. V was clipped by 2 bases and J by 5 bases, with 7 bases between them. The CDR3 has 13 amino acids. Germline lookup yields CDR1 LGHNT and CDR2 FRNRAP. CDR3 nucleotide sequence: TGTGCTAGTGGTTTGTACAGCCATCAGCCCCAGCATTTT. Protein: CASGLYSHQPQHF.

The chain couples TRBV10-2 to TRBJ1-6, with 8 bases lining up with TRBD1. Germline V gives CDR1 WSHSY, CDR2 SAAADI. J lost 10 bases, V lost 6 bases, and 8 bases had no gene match. The CDR3 consists of 14 residues. CDR3 sequence: CASRADRDRSPLHF. The DNA of the CDR3 is TGCGCCAGCAGAGCTGACAGGGACAGGTCACCCCTCCACTTT.

This clone was observed a handful of times. The V call is TRBV7-8, the J call TRBJ1-2; D uncertain. Germline CDR1 is SGHVS and CDR2 is FQNEAQ. Trimming removed 4 bases from V and 2 bases from J, with 8 bases in between. The CDR3 is 13 amino acids. This CDR3 reads CASSSTRNYGYTF. The CDR3 DNA sequence: TGTGCCAGCAGCTCGACAAGAAACTATGGCTACACCTTC.

V usage is TRBV6-1 and J usage is TRBJ1-1; a possible D gene is TRBD1 (6 bases). Trimming stripped 0 bases from V and 5 bases from J, with 10 bases between. The CDR3 length is 14 residues. Germline V CDR1 and CDR2: MNHNS, SASEGT. The CDR3 DNA follows: TGTGCCAGCAGTGAAGCGGGGGCTGGGACTGAAGCTTTCTTT. Translated: CASSEAGAGTEAFF.